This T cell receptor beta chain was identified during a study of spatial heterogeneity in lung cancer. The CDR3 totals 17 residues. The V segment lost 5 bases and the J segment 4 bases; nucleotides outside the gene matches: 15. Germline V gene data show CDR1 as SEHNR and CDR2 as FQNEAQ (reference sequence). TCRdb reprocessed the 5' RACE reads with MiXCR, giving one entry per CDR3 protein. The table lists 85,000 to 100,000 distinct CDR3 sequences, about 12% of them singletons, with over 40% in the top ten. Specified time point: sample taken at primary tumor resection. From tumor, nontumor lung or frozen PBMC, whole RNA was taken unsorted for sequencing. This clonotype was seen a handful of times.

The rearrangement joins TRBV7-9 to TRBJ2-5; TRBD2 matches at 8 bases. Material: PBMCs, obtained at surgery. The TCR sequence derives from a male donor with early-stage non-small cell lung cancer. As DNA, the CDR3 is TGTGCCAGCAGCCCCCGGGAGGGTAGCGGGATTGCAGAGACCCAGTACTTC. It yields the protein CASSPREGSGIAETQYF. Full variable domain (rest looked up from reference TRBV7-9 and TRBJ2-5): DTGVSQNPRHKITKRGQNVTFRCDPISEHNRLYWYRQTLGQGPEFLTYFQNEAQLEKSRLLSDRFSAERPKGSFSTLEIQRTEQGDSAMYLCASSPREGSGIAETQYFGPGTRLLVL.